The rows below give T cell receptor beta chains drawn from one sample of a study of blood T cell repertoires in COVID-19. TCRdb keeps only in-frame clones here, not all; method: immunoSEQ multiplex PCR. Altogether 150,000 to 200,000 clones are present, about 86% being singletons, with the ten largest covering around a fifth. Sequenced material: peripheral blood. The source is a woman older than 75 with acute or convalescent COVID-19. Both conserved end residues are part of each CDR3. A D gene is named only where the DNA matches it firmly. The size entry is marked missing in some rows and otherwise reads once, few, many or a size class.

clone_size d_call j_call v_call cdr3_nt cdr3_aa
- - TRBJ1-5 TRBV19 TGTGCCAGTAGTATAGTGAGATATAGCAATCAGCCCCAGCATTTT CASSIVRYSNQPQHF
- - TRBJ1-3 TRBV19 TGTGCCATTGGGGACACAAATCCTGGAAACACCATATATTTT CAIGDTNPGNTIYF
- TRBD1 TRBJ2-7 TRBV9 TGTGCCAGCAGCGCCGGGACAGGGGCTCACGAGCAGTACTTC CASSAGTGAHEQYF
- TRBD1 TRBJ1-4 TRBV18 TGTGCCAGCTCACCCGACAGGGTGGGTGAAAAACTGTTTTTT CASSPDRVGEKLFF
once TRBD2 TRBJ2-1 TRBV24-1 TGTGCCACCAGTGATTACGCTAGCGGGGGCCCATCGTTCGGCCTCTCCTACAATGAGCAGTTCTTC CATSDYASGGPSFGLSYNEQFF
- - TRBJ2-3 TRBV5-1 TGCGCCAGCAGCTCGGGGAATTCAGATACGCAGTATTTT CASSSGNSDTQYF
- - TRBJ1-6 TRBV6-5 TGTGCCAGCAGTCTAGTACAGGGATCTTGGTCACCCCTCCACTTT CASSLVQGSWSPLHF
- TRBD2 TRBJ2-3 TRBV5-1 TGCGCCAGCAGCGTCTCACTAGCGGGGGGTGTAGATACGCAGTATTTT CASSVSLAGGVDTQYF
- - TRBJ2-7 TRBV15 TGTGCCACCAGCAGAGATGGGGGCCCCGGCTACGAGCAGTACTTC CATSRDGGPGYEQYF
- TRBD1 TRBJ1-1 TRBV10-3 TGTGCCGTCAAGGGACAGACCGTGAACACTGAAGCTTTCTTT CAVKGQTVNTEAFF
- - TRBJ2-3 TRBV11-3 TGTGCCAGCAAGGACTCTAACACAGATACGCAGTATTTT CASKDSNTDTQYF
- - TRBJ2-1 TRBV7-2 TGTGCCAGCAGCTTGGGGACTGCATTCTTTGAGCAGTTCTTC CASSLGTAFFEQFF
- TRBD1 TRBJ1-1 TRBV14 TGTGCCAGCAGCTTCCGGACAGGGATGAACACTGAAGCTTTCTTT CASSFRTGMNTEAFF
once TRBD2 TRBJ2-1 TRBV19 TGTGCCAGTAGAGGATCGTGGCCTAGCGGGAGCTACAATGAGCAGTTCTTC CASRGSWPSGSYNEQFF
- TRBD1 TRBJ2-5 TRBV2 TGTGCCAGCACCAAAGGGGGGACAGGATGGGCTTTGGCCCAGTACTTC CASTKGGTGWALAQYF
few - TRBJ2-5 TRBV5-1 TGCGCCAGCAGCTTGGAGGGGAACGGGGAGACCCAGTACTTC CASSLEGNGETQYF
- TRBD2 TRBJ2-1 TRBV4-1 TGCGCCAGCAGCCAAGCACTAGCGGACTACAATGAGCAGTTCTTC CASSQALADYNEQFF
- TRBD1 TRBJ2-3 TRBV7-9 TGTGCCAGCGTGGGACAGGGTGGCGCAGATACGCAGTATTTT CASVGQGGADTQYF
- - TRBJ2-5 TRBV7-6 TGTGCCAGCAGCTTAGTAGGGGGGGTACAAGAGACCCAGTACTTC CASSLVGGVQETQYF
- TRBD1 TRBJ1-3 TRBV19 TGTGCCAGTAGTAGCTACAGGGGAATCGGAAACACCATATATTTT CASSSYRGIGNTIYF
- TRBD2 TRBJ2-3 TRBV11-2 TGTGCCAGCAGCTTAGGGCTAGCGGGAGGCACAGATACGCAGTATTTT CASSLGLAGGTDTQYF
- TRBD2 TRBJ2-1 TRBV5-1 TGCGCCAGCAGCTTGGCCGTAGCGGGGGGCCTATCCTACAATGAGCAGTTCTTC CASSLAVAGGLSYNEQFF
- TRBD2 TRBJ2-7 TRBV4-2 TGTGCCAGCAGCCAAGGTATAAGCGGGAGTAGCTCCTACGAGCAGTACTTC CASSQGISGSSSYEQYF
- TRBD1 TRBJ1-1 TRBV6-5 TGTGCCAGCAGTCCATTTTGGGACAGAGAAGCTTTCTTT CASSPFWDREAFF
- TRBD2 TRBJ2-7 TRBV4-1 TGCGCCAGCAGCCCTAGTAGCGGGAGGCCCTACGAGCAGTACTTC CASSPSSGRPYEQYF
- - TRBJ2-7 TRBV15 TGTGCCACCAGCAGAGAGGTTCGGAGCTCCTACGAGCAGTACTTC CATSREVRSSYEQYF
- - TRBJ1-2 TRBV5-1 TGCGCCAGCAGCTTGGTGGGCTCCTATGGCTACACCTTC CASSLVGSYGYTF
- - TRBJ1-1 TRBV13 TGTGCCAGCAGATTATCGACGGGAAAGAACACTGAAGCTTTCTTT CASRLSTGKNTEAFF
once - TRBJ2-3 TRBV19 TGTGCCAGTCGGGACTCTGGTTCGGGCGGCATCACAGATACGCAGTATTTT CASRDSGSGGITDTQYF
- TRBD1 TRBJ2-7 TRBV27 TGTGCCAGCAGTCCCAGACTGGACAGGGTGTTATACGAGCAGTACTTC CASSPRLDRVLYEQYF
- - TRBJ1-1 TRBV5-6 TGTGCCAGCAGCTTGGTTCATTCCAGGAACACTGAAGCTTTCTTT CASSLVHSRNTEAFF
once TRBD1 TRBJ1-1 TRBV11-2 TGTGCCAGCAGCCGAACCGGGACAGGGAGTTTGAACACTGAAGCTTTCTTT CASSRTGTGSLNTEAFF
- - TRBJ2-7 TRBV21-1 TGTGCCAGCAGCCCCCAGAGGGAGCGGGCCCGCGAGCACGAGCAGTACTTC CASSPQRERAREHEQYF
- TRBD2 TRBJ2-1 TRBV5-1 TGCGCCAGCAGCTCAAGGACTAGTAGGAATGAGCAGTTCTTC CASSSRTSRNEQFF
once TRBD2 TRBJ2-5 TRBV28 TGTGCCAGCAGTTACCTAAGCGGGAGGGCCAAGGAGACCCAGTACTTC CASSYLSGRAKETQYF
once - TRBJ2-3 TRBV11-3 TGTGCCAGCAGTTCTCAGGGGATGAGCACAGATACGCAGTATTTT CASSSQGMSTDTQYF
- - TRBJ1-6 TRBV7-9 TGTGCCAGCAGCTTACAGGGATATTCACCCCTCCACTTT CASSLQGYSPLHF
- - TRBJ1-4 TRBV6-5 TGTGCCAGCAGTCTTTTGGAGACTAATGAAAAACTGTTTTTT CASSLLETNEKLFF
- - TRBJ2-2 TRBV6-6 TGTGCCAGCAGTCGTGAGGGGCGGGGACTGGTGATCGCCGGGGAGCTGTTTTTT CASSREGRGLVIAGELFF
- - TRBJ1-4 TRBV19 TGTGCCAGTAAGCGGGGTGGTCGTACTAATGAAAAACTGTTTTTT CASKRGGRTNEKLFF
- - TRBJ2-5 TRBV5-1 TGCGCCAGCAGCTTGGGACTACAAGAGACCCAGTACTTC CASSLGLQETQYF
- - TRBJ1-3 TRBV5-6 TGTGCCAGCAGCCTAAGACATCGCTCTGGAAACACCATATATTTT CASSLRHRSGNTIYF
many - TRBJ1-5 TRBV28 TGTGCCAGCAGTTTCTGGAGAAGTGGAGCCCATCAGCCCCAGCATTTT CASSFWRSGAHQPQHF
- TRBD2 TRBJ2-3 TRBV20-1 TGCAGTGCTAGTGGCCTAGCGGGGGTCACAGATACGCAGTATTTT CSASGLAGVTDTQYF
- - TRBJ1-5 TRBV19 TGTGCCAGTAGCAACGGGCGGGGGAAGAGGAATCAGCCCCAGCATTTT CASSNGRGKRNQPQHF
- - TRBJ1-5 TRBV27 TGTGCCAGCAGTTTTCGGGGGGTCAGCAATCAGCCCCAGCATTTT CASSFRGVSNQPQHF
- TRBD2 TRBJ2-2 TRBV5-4 TGTGCCAGCAGCTTGGCGGGGGGACGATGGACCGGGGAGCTGTTTTTT CASSLAGGRWTGELFF
- - TRBJ2-7 TRBV27 TGTGCCAGCAGTTTAGGGGAGCGTACCTACGAGCAGTACTTC CASSLGERTYEQYF
few TRBD1 TRBJ1-1 TRBV6-5 TGTGCCAGCAGTCCTCCGGGACAGTGGACTGAAGCTTTCTTT CASSPPGQWTEAFF
few - TRBJ2-3 TRBV28 TGTGCCAGCAGTTTTCACGCGGGGTCGGGCACAGATACGCAGTATTTT CASSFHAGSGTDTQYF
- - TRBJ1-2 TRBV6-2/TRBV6-3 TGTGCCAGCAGTTACATCGGGATTATGGACTATGGCTACACCTTC CASSYIGIMDYGYTF
- TRBD2 TRBJ2-3 TRBV9 TGTGCCAGCAGCGTATCAGCGGGGGATACAGATACGCAGTATTTT CASSVSAGDTDTQYF
- - TRBJ2-3 TRBV27 TGTGCCAGCAGTCTCTCTCTAGCTTCCACAGATACGCAGTATTTT CASSLSLASTDTQYF
- - TRBJ2-1 TRBV7-3 TGTGCCAGCAGCTTATGGCAGGGGAATGAGCAGTTCTTC CASSLWQGNEQFF